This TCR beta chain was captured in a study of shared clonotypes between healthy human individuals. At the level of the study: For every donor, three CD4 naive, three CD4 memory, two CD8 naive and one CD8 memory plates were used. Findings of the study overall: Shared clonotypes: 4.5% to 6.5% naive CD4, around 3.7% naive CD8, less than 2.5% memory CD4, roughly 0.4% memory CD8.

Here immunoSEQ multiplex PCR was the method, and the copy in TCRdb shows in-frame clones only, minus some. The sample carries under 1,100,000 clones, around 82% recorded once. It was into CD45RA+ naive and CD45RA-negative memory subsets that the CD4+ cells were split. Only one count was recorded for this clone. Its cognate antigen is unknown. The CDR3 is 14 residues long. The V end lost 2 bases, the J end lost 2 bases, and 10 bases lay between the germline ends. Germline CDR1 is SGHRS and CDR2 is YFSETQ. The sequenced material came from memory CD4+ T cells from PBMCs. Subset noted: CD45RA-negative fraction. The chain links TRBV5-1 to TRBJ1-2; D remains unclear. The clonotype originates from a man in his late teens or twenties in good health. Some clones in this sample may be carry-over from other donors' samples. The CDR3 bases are TGCGCCAGCAGCTTTGACGGACGGAACTATGGCTACACCTTC. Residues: CASSFDGRNYGYTF.